The rows below give T cell receptor beta chains drawn from one sample of a study of T cell repertoires in cytomegalovirus infection. Each CDR3 protein is one row after TCRdb ran MiXCR on the reads. The sample includes about 400,000 distinct CDR3 sequences, 15% to 20% of them seen just once. Sequencing was carried out using PBMCs. The source of these receptors is a human donor in good health (CMV status not recorded). Some clones in this sample may be carry-over from other donors' samples. Each CDR3 is given without its conserved first and last residue.

v_call cdr3_aa
TRBV7-2 ASSLVAGQRVDTQY
TRBV4-1 ASSQREFHGYT
TRBV7-2 ASSAPRDEQF
TRBV6-2/TRBV6-3 ASSYTTAQETQY
TRBV7-9 ASSLVAGAYNEQF
TRBV7-2 ASSLSVSWAGTDEQF
TRBV12-3/TRBV12-4 ASSFQQGYQPQH
TRBV7-2 ASSSLGPYDEQF
TRBV28 ASRGIYEQY
TRBV7-2 ASSLGQREQRDTQY
TRBV2 ASSVFRQGWDEQF
TRBV7-8 ASSRGQGTDTQY
TRBV7-9 ASRLLERTEAF
TRBV9 VSSFGGGPREKLF
TRBV29-1 SVALGEETQY
TRBV29-1 SVADTNNSPLH
TRBV7-2 ASSMMIGRGNTIY
TRBV7-2 ASLTRGGTDTQY
TRBV19 ASSIKEAKNIQY
TRBV6-2/TRBV6-3 ASSYNRGGNIQY
TRBV6-5 ASTVTLSFPYGYT
TRBV27 ASLKWGTNTEAF
TRBV12-3/TRBV12-4 ASSAGGDTQY
TRBV10-3 AISEFQSDIQY
TRBV2 ASRGGGESTGANVLT
TRBV7-2 ASRPPAGRTDTQY
TRBV12-3/TRBV12-4 ASGATRPPSAQY
TRBV19 ATSLAGSRNEQF
TRBV7-2 ASSAGQGTDTQY
TRBV20-1 SADPGLAGDTQY
TRBV6-6 ASSFGGPHSGPQH
TRBV6-1 ASSRPSNQPQH
TRBV5-1 ASSLGGAPVNTQY
TRBV9 ASSNHMMAGELF
TRBV12-3/TRBV12-4 ASSADGLQETQY
TRBV6-5 ASSPSHRGRQPQH
TRBV7-2 ASSLTPGPHEQY
TRBV15 ATSRDPTGGNEKLF
TRBV7-9 ASSLDRVQPQH
TRBV19 ASSLTGTGVEKLF
TRBV30 ASGGSQYGYT
TRBV5-5 ASSPLDSGAERAF
TRBV6-2/TRBV6-3 ASSSDLIGEKLF
TRBV19 ASSIDSPPDTQY
TRBV5-4 ASSPAGGWETQY
TRBV2 ASSMTVAF
TRBV2 ASGLRQGCNQPQH
TRBV10-3 AISADRGDEQF
TRBV28 ASRLLATEAF
TRBV5-4 ASSPSQGAGSPLH
TRBV7-2 ASSSPRAYEQY
TRBV19 ASSSGHTGAYEQY
TRBV7-2 ASSLGGSVYNEQF